The 32 T cell receptor beta chains below come from one sample, sequenced in a study of CD8+ T cells in alopecia areata. Extracted RNA was reverse transcribed, and the resulting cDNA served as sequencing template. Sequencing used immunoSEQ multiplex PCR; TCRdb keeps in-frame clones, though not all of them. The sample yields 180,000 or so clones, around 71% seen once. The sequencing here drew on CD8+ T cells sorted from blood, taken at week 0. The receptor source for this set is a human donor with alopecia areata.

The V gene is TRBV27, the J gene TRBJ1-1, with TRBD1 identical over 8 bases. Trimming cost V 5 bases and J 7 bases; bases outside gene matches: 9. This CDR3 contains 14 residues. Germline assignment: CDR1 MNHEY and CDR2 SMNVEV (reference sequence). CDR3 DNA sequence: TGTGCCAGCAGTGTCCAGGGGGCAACGAGTGAAGCTTTCTTT. Protein: CASSVQGATSEAFF.

The chain is built from TRBV27 and TRBJ2-2; TRBD1 aligns across 9 bases. Germline lookup yields CDR1 MNHEY and CDR2 SMNVEV (reference sequence). Unmatched junction bases numbered 8, after V lost 7 bases and J lost 2 bases. The CDR3 loop spans 16 amino acids. The CDR3 reads CASTDRGSPNTGELFF. The CDR3 DNA sequence: TGTGCCAGCACCGACAGGGGGTCCCCTAACACCGGGGAGCTGTTTTTT.

The chain links TRBV11-2 to TRBJ2-2; D gene ambiguous. CDR3 size: 17 residues. Germline V CDR1 and CDR2: SGHAT, FQNNGV. V was clipped by 4 bases and J by 4 bases, with 19 bases between them. DNA for the CDR3: TGTGCCAGCAGCTCACCGGGTCACATAGATCTCACCGGGGAGCTGTTTTTT. Protein product: CASSSPGHIDLTGELFF.

The genes are TRBV6-5 and TRBJ1-2, with D uncertain. Per the germline V gene, CDR1 is MNHEY and CDR2 is SVGAGI. The CDR3 totals 14 residues. V lost 6 bases and J 7 bases, leaving 18 bases between the germline ends. This CDR3 reads CASSPGEGGFGYTF. CDR3 DNA sequence: TGTGCCAGCAGCCCCGGGGAGGGTGGTTTTGGCTACACCTTC.

V is TRBV29-1 and J is TRBJ1-3; TRBD1 might be the D (6 bases). Germline CDR1 and CDR2: SQVTM and ANQGSEA. The CDR3 is 15 residues long. V lost 7 bases to trimming and J lost 1 base, with 17 bases between them. The CDR3 sequence is CSARRGAGSGNTIYF. The CDR3 DNA sequence: TGCAGCGCTCGCCGGGGGGCAGGGTCTGGAAACACCATATATTTT.

This clone has only a few counts. The chain links TRBV9 to TRBJ2-3, with 7 bases identical to TRBD2. This CDR3 has 11 residues. Per the germline V gene, CDR1 is SGDLS and CDR2 is YYNGEE. CDR3 in DNA: TGTGCGAGCGGGGGCACAGATACGCAGTATTTT. It specifies CASGGTDTQYF.

The chain combines TRBV5-1 with TRBJ1-2; D gene uncertain. The germline V and J ends were trimmed by 0 bases and 3 bases, with 9 bases remaining between them. CDR1 and CDR2 from the germline V gene are SGHRS and YFSETQ. This CDR3 has 14 residues. The CDR3 loop is CASSLEVGYYGYTF. The CDR3 nucleotides read TGCGCCAGCAGCTTGGAAGTCGGATACTATGGCTACACCTTC. Full variable domain (remainder filled in from reference TRBV5-1 and TRBJ1-2): KAGVTQTPRYLIKTRGQQVTLSCSPISGHRSVSWYQQTPGQGLQFLFEYFSETQRNKGNFPGRFSGRQFSNSRSEMNVSTLELGDSALYLCASSLEVGYYGYTFGSGTRLTVV.

V and J are TRBV27 and TRBJ2-6; D perhaps matches TRBD2 (5 bases). The CDR3 length is 15 residues. The germline V gene has CDR1 MNHEY and CDR2 SMNVEV (reference sequence). The ends were cut back, 6 bases at V and 4 bases at J, with 13 bases in the middle. CDR3 protein: CASSPFTGGANVLTF. The CDR3, as DNA: TGTGCCAGCAGCCCATTTACGGGGGGGGCCAACGTCCTGACTTTC.

J is TRBJ1-1 and V is TRBV19; D gene ambiguous. Germline CDR1 and CDR2: LNHDA and SQIVND (reference sequence). There are 13 residues in the CDR3. The DNA of the CDR3 is TGTGCTGTTAGTACCAACGCCGGGGTAGAAGCTTTCTTT. Its protein is CAVSTNAGVEAFF.

The chain employs TRBV7-8 and TRBJ1-2; D is unclear. CDR3 length equals 12 residues. CDR1 SGHVS and CDR2 FQNEAQ come from the germline V gene. V lost 1 base to trimming and J lost 3 bases, with 3 bases between them. In DNA, the CDR3 is TGTGCCAGCAGCTTAGTGGACTATGGCTACACCTTC. Its protein is CASSLVDYGYTF.

The chain is built from TRBV5-6 and TRBJ2-7, with D unresolved. CDR1 and CDR2 (germline): SGHDT, YYEEEE. Trimming took off 6 bases at V and 6 bases at J, with 10 bases between the two ends. This CDR3 contains 11 residues. This CDR3 reads CASTSRREQYF. CDR3 DNA sequence: TGTGCCAGCACTTCCCGGCGCGAGCAGTACTTC.

The chain is built from TRBV29-1 and TRBJ2-6; D possibly uses TRBD1 or TRBD2 (5 bases each). Deletions cut 5 bases from V and 3 bases from J, with 8 bases between. This CDR3 has 13 residues. Germline CDR1 and CDR2: SQVTM and ANQGSEA. For the CDR3, the DNA is TGCAGCGTTCTGGGGGATGGGGCCAACGTCCTGACTTTC. This encodes CSVLGDGANVLTF.

The chain joins TRBV12-5 to TRBJ2-2, with 7 positions matching TRBD1. Germline CDR1 LGHNT, CDR2 FRNRAP. The CDR3 extends over 18 amino acids. Losses at the gene ends were 3 bases for V and 4 bases for J; bases not matched to a gene: 14. The CDR3 nucleotides are TGTGCTAGTGGTTTCCCCAGGTGGAGCAGGGGGTCCACCGGGGAGCTGTTTTTT. Translation gives CASGFPRWSRGSTGELFF.

This clone was seen only a few times. This sequence joins TRBV4-2 and TRBJ2-3; D is uncertain. V was cut by 1 base and J by 4 bases, with 24 bases left in between. CDR3 length: 19 amino acids. From germline, CDR1 is LGHNA and CDR2 YNFKEQ. The CDR3 spells CASSQVSHIERVIPDTQYF. CDR3 nucleotide sequence: TGTGCCAGCAGCCAAGTCTCCCATATCGAGCGAGTGATCCCAGATACGCAGTATTTT.

The chain combines TRBV9 with TRBJ2-7; no definite D call. Between the trimmed V and J ends, which lost 0 bases and 3 bases, there was a span of 10 bases. The CDR3 covers 14 residues. Germline V gene lookup returns CDR1 SGDLS and CDR2 YYNGEE. Here the CDR3 DNA reads TGTGCCAGCAGCGTAGGTTTCCAAGGCTACGAGCAGTACTTC. Encoded protein: CASSVGFQGYEQYF.

The CDR3 here is CASSLKAGVNYGYTF. The CDR3 DNA follows: TGTGCCAGCAGTTTAAAGGCAGGAGTAAACTATGGCTACACCTTC. The V and J genes are TRBV27 and TRBJ1-2; D gene unclear. Germline V gene data show CDR1 as MNHEY and CDR2 as SMNVEV (reference sequence). The CDR3 runs to 15 residues. The V end was cut by 2 bases, the J end by 2 bases, with 12 bases between.

The chain combines TRBV5-1 with TRBJ2-7; TRBD1 agrees at 9 bases. This CDR3 has 14 residues. CDR1 and CDR2 (germline): SGHRS, YFSETQ. Unmatched junction bases numbered 7, after V lost 4 bases and J lost 5 bases. For the CDR3, the DNA is TGCGCCAGCAGCCTGCGGACAGGGGAGCACGAGCAGTACTTC. Encoded protein: CASSLRTGEHEQYF.

This chain connects TRBV27 to TRBJ1-4; TRBD1 might be the D (5 bases). The V gene's germline CDR1 is MNHEY and CDR2 SMNVEV (reference sequence). The CDR3 has 16 amino acids. Trimming shortened V by 3 bases and J by 7 bases, and 18 bases separated the two germline ends. For the CDR3, the DNA is TGTGCCAGCAGTTTGTATTTCGGGGGGTTCATTGAAAAACTGTTTTTT. Translating it yields CASSLYFGGFIEKLFF.

The V and J genes are TRBV30 and TRBJ2-4; no reliable D call. Germline V gives CDR1 GTSNPN, CDR2 SVGIG (reference sequence). Between the trimmed V and J ends, which lost 1 base and 9 bases, there was a span of 7 bases. The CDR3 covers 11 residues. Here the CDR3 DNA reads TGTGCCTGGAGTGAGACAACCATTCAGTACTTC. Translating gives CAWSETTIQYF. Based on the CDR3 plus reference TRBV30 and TRBJ2-4, the full variable domain is SQTIHQWPATLVQPVGSPLSLECTVEGTSNPNLYWYRQAAGRGLQLLFYSVGIGQISSEVPQNLSASRPQDRQFILSSKKLLLSDSGFYLCAWSETTIQYFGAGTRLSVL.

This chain uses TRBV7-6 with TRBJ1-1; 9 nucleotides match TRBD1. Unmatched junction bases numbered 12, after V lost 5 bases and J lost 5 bases. Germline CDR1 and CDR2: SGHVS and FNYEAQ. The CDR3 has 16 amino acids. The CDR3 sequence is CASSRSAGTGSTEAFF. Here the CDR3 DNA reads TGTGCCAGCAGCCGATCGGCCGGGACAGGGTCGACTGAAGCTTTCTTT.

This chain connects TRBV2 to TRBJ2-7; D gene unclear. V dropped 8 bases and J dropped 4 bases, with 9 bases sitting between them. Germline V gene sequence: CDR1 SNHLY, CDR2 FYNNEI. CDR3 length: 11 residues. DNA of the CDR3: TGTGCCAGCTACCAGGATTACGAGCAGTACTTC. This sequence encodes CASYQDYEQYF.

This chain connects TRBV28 to TRBJ2-3; D call uncertain. The CDR3 sequence is 11 residues long. Germline CDR1 MDHEN, CDR2 SYDVKM. Trimming stripped 5 bases from V and 6 bases from J, with 6 bases between. In nucleotides, the CDR3 is TGTGCCAGCAGTCTGGTGGATACGCAGTATTTT. Its translation is CASSLVDTQYF.

The V gene is TRBV6-1, the J gene TRBJ2-1; D unclear. Trimming removed 9 bases at V and 5 bases at J, with 5 bases between. The CDR3 sequence is 10 residues long. The germline CDR1 and CDR2 sequences are MNHNS and SASEGT. CDR3 amino acids: CASLHNEQFF. In DNA, the CDR3 is TGTGCCAGTCTCCACAATGAGCAGTTCTTC.

The J gene is TRBJ2-7, the V gene TRBV19; D remains unclear. Germline V lookup: CDR1 LNHDA, CDR2 SQIVND (reference sequence). This CDR3 is 13 amino acids long. Trimming pared 5 bases from V and 5 bases from J, leaving 13 bases between. CDR3 loop: CASSSTPGNEQYF. CDR3 in DNA: TGTGCCAGTAGTTCGACCCCTGGCAACGAGCAGTACTTC.

The chain has TRBV5-1 and TRBJ2-1, with TRBD2 matching 9 bases. With V trimmed by 4 bases and J by 7 bases, 12 bases remained unmatched. The CDR3 extends over 16 amino acids. Germline CDR1 reads SGHRS; CDR2 reads YFSETQ. The CDR3 loop reads CASSLWTSEETNEQFF. The CDR3 coding sequence is TGCGCCAGCAGCCTCTGGACTAGCGAGGAGACAAATGAGCAGTTCTTC.

This chain connects TRBV6-6 to TRBJ2-2; 9 nucleotides agree with TRBD1. The J segment lost 1 base and the V segment lost 6 bases, leaving 3 bases of the junction unmatched. Germline V lookup: CDR1 MNHNY, CDR2 SVGAGI (reference sequence). The CDR3 consists of 15 residues. The CDR3 bases are TGTGCCAGCAGGGGGGACAGGGAGAACACCGGGGAGCTGTTTTTT. Protein sequence: CASRGDRENTGELFF.

The V gene is TRBV27, the J gene TRBJ2-3; 10 nucleotides agree with TRBD1. Germline CDR1 reads MNHEY; CDR2 reads SMNVEV (reference sequence). Trimming at V came to 1 base and at J to 2 bases, leaving 3 bases not matched to a gene. The CDR3 is 16 residues long. The CDR3 DNA reads TGTGCCAGCAGTTTATGGACAGGGGGAAACACAGATACGCAGTATTTT. This translates into CASSLWTGGNTDTQYF.

This chain links TRBV7-9 with TRBJ1-3; D gene ambiguous. CDR3 size: 14 residues. V lost 5 bases and J lost 0, with 8 bases in between. Germline CDR1 reads SEHNR; CDR2 reads FQNEAQ (reference sequence). For the CDR3, the DNA is TGTGCCAGCAGCGATATTGGCTCTGGAAACACCATATATTTT. Translated, it gives CASSDIGSGNTIYF.

The chain is built from TRBV5-1 and TRBJ2-7; 13 bases are shared with TRBD2. Germline-derived CDR1 and CDR2 are SGHRS and YFSETQ. This CDR3 region has 15 residues. Germline trimming cut 4 bases from V and 5 bases from J; bases unmatched to any gene: 6. CDR3 residues: CASSTGLAGTHEQYF. CDR3 DNA: TGCGCCAGCAGCACGGGACTAGCGGGGACGCACGAGCAGTACTTC.

J is TRBJ2-4 and V is TRBV29-1, with 7 bases that match TRBD1. Per the germline V gene, CDR1 is SQVTM and CDR2 is ANQGSEA. V trimming: 6 bases; J trimming: 0 bases; junction bases outside the gene matches: 17. CDR3 length: 18 amino acids. The CDR3 protein is CSVETGESPPLAKNIQYF. The CDR3 region has the DNA TGCAGCGTCGAAACAGGGGAATCTCCCCCCTTAGCCAAAAACATTCAGTACTTC.

This sequence joins TRBV9 and TRBJ2-5; possibly TRBD2 for D (5 bases). With 0 bases removed from V and 5 bases from J, the gap between germline ends came to 11 bases. Germline V gives CDR1 SGDLS, CDR2 YYNGEE. The CDR3 is 14 residues long. CDR3 region: CASSVDAGLETQYF. The CDR3 coding sequence is TGTGCCAGCAGCGTAGATGCGGGCTTGGAGACCCAGTACTTC.

The sample holds a few counts of this clone. The chain uses TRBV29-1 and TRBJ1-5; 7 bases are a match to TRBD1. CDR1 and CDR2 from the germline V gene are SQVTM and ANQGSEA. J was trimmed by 6 bases and V by 0 bases; bases with no gene match: 5. CDR3 length: 14 residues. Written as DNA, the CDR3 is TGCAGCGTTGAAGATCCGACAGGGACTCAGCCCCAGCATTTT. As protein: CSVEDPTGTQPQHF.